The TCR beta chain under discussion was sequenced for a study of blood T cell repertoires in COVID-19. Study-wide background: The study drew acute and convalescent COVID-19 samples from the United States, Italy and Spain. Sources were T cells, B-cell-depleted T cells, or PBMCs; the material itself was cDNA or gDNA.

The germline gives CDR1 SGHTA, CDR2 FQGTGA. The CDR3 runs 13 residues. The trim removed 5 bases at V and 4 bases at J, leaving 3 bases unmatched. Source study methods: Amplification from reference gene primers served as the basis for estimated nucleated cell counts. The repertoire was sequenced with immunoSEQ multiplex PCR; TCRdb's copy has only in-frame clones and lacks some. Clonal size and the V and J genes are those of that table, whereas D and trimming came from the DNA. The table lists about 72,000 clones, 86% of them singletons. The source material was peripheral blood. This sequence joins TRBV7-3 and TRBJ2-5, with 8 bases identical to TRBD1. The TCR sequence derives from a man younger than 40 with acute or convalescent COVID-19. CDR3 DNA sequence: TGTGCCAGCAGCGCAGACAGGGGAGAGACCCAGTACTTC. Translating gives CASSADRGETQYF.